One sample yielded the 9 T cell receptor beta chains listed below, sequenced in a study of cytomegalovirus exposure and HLA in healthy donors. Clones were read by immunoSEQ multiplex PCR, and TCRdb kept only the in-frame ones, dropping some. Among 150,000 to 160,000 clones, roughly 84% were seen once, and the ten largest hold roughly 2.1%. Sequences were obtained from PBMCs. The receptors were gathered from a human donor in good health.

The chain employs TRBV19 and TRBJ1-5, with D unresolved. The CDR3 has 16 residues. V was clipped by 5 bases and J by 0 bases, with 14 bases between them. In germline, CDR1 is LNHDA, CDR2 SQIVND (reference sequence). In DNA, the CDR3 is TGTGCCAGTAGTCTCCTCGGGATTTATAGCAATCAGCCCCAGCATTTT. It encodes CASSLLGIYSNQPQHF.

V and J are TRBV5-4 and TRBJ2-2, with 12 bases that match TRBD1. The CDR3 length is 16 residues. J was trimmed by 7 bases and V by 4 bases; bases with no gene match: 8. Germline CDR1 and CDR2: SGHNT and YYREEE (reference sequence). CDR3 DNA sequence: TGTGCCAGCAGCCGAGGGGGACAGGGGGCTATCGGGGAGCTGTTTTTT. Translated: CASSRGGQGAIGELFF.

J is TRBJ1-1 and V is TRBV15, with 7 bases that match TRBD1. Germline CDR1 LNHNV, CDR2 YYDKDF (reference sequence). Trimming cost V 0 bases and J 5 bases; bases outside gene matches: 9. The CDR3 is 16 amino acids. CDR3 nucleotide sequence: TGTGCCACCAGCAGAGACAGGGGGGTCGGAGGAACTGAAGCTTTCTTT. Residues: CATSRDRGVGGTEAFF.

This clone is a singleton in its sample. V gene TRBV5-1 combines with J gene TRBJ1-3; 10 nucleotides agree with TRBD1. V shed 4 bases, J shed 2 bases, and the junction held 3 bases outside the gene matches. The CDR3 covers 15 residues. The germline V gene encodes CDR1 SGHRS and CDR2 YFSETQ. CDR3 nucleotide sequence: TGCGCCAGCAGCGCCGGGACAGGGGCTGGAAACACCATATATTTT. Protein: CASSAGTGAGNTIYF.

The V call is TRBV18, the J call TRBJ1-1; TRBD1 might be the D (5 bases). This CDR3 has 13 amino acids. Trimming stripped 1 base from V and 5 bases from J, with 8 bases between. Germline V gene data show CDR1 as KGHSH and CDR2 as LQKENI. The CDR3 DNA follows: TGTGCCAGCTCACCACTACAGGATACTGAAGCTTTCTTT. The encoded protein is CASSPLQDTEAFF. Drawing the rest from reference TRBV18 and TRBJ1-1, the complete variable domain is NAGVMQNPRHLVRRRGQEARLRCSPMKGHSHVYWYRQLPEEGLKFMVYLQKENIIDESGMPKERFSAEFPKEGPSILRIQQVVRGDSAAYFCASSPLQDTEAFFGQGTRLTVV.

This clone was recorded a few times. The CDR3 is CASSQSGRASRDNEQFF. CDR3 DNA sequence: TGTGCCAGCTCACAGAGCGGGAGGGCGTCTAGGGACAATGAGCAGTTCTTC. The chain recombines TRBV18 with TRBJ2-1; 10 bases are a match to TRBD2. The CDR3 sequence is 17 residues long. J lost 5 bases, V lost 4 bases, and 11 bases had no gene match. Germline values: CDR1 KGHSH, CDR2 LQKENI.

V gene TRBV7-6 combines with J gene TRBJ2-3; 9 bases line up with TRBD2. Unmatched junction bases numbered 8, after V lost 5 bases and J lost 2 bases. The length of the CDR3 is 16 residues. The germline gives CDR1 SGHVS, CDR2 FNYEAQ. CDR3 amino acids: CASSTGLARYTDTQYF. The CDR3 DNA reads as TGTGCCAGCAGCACCGGACTAGCGAGATACACAGATACGCAGTATTTT.

This sequence joins TRBV29-1 and TRBJ2-1, with D possibly TRBD1 on 6 matching bases. Germline CDR1 reads SQVTM; CDR2 reads ANQGSEA. The CDR3 length is 12 residues. V shed 6 bases and J shed 7 bases, with 13 bases lying between them. CDR3: CSVVTGKNEQFF. Written as DNA, the CDR3 is TGCAGCGTGGTGACAGGAAAAAATGAGCAGTTCTTC.

The chain joins TRBV11-2 to TRBJ2-7; D may be TRBD2 (5 bases). With 4 bases removed from V and 5 bases from J, the gap between germline ends came to 12 bases. Germline CDR1 is SGHAT and CDR2 is FQNNGV. CDR3 length: 13 amino acids. CDR3 protein: CASSWRFSDEQYF. The CDR3 bases are TGTGCCAGCAGCTGGCGGTTTAGCGACGAGCAGTACTTC.